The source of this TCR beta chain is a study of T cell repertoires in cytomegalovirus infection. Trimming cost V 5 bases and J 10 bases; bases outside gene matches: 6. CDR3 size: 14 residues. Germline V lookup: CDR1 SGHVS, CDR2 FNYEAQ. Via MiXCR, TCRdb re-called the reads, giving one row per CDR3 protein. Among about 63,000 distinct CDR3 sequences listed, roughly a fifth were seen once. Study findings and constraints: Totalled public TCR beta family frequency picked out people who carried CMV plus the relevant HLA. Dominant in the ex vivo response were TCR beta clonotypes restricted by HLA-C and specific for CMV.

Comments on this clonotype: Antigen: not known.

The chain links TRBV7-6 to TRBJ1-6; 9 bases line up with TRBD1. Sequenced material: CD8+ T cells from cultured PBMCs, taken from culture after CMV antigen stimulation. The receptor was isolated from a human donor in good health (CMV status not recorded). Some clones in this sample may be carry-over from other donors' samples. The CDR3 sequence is CASSPGQGNSPLHF. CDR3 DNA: TGTGCCAGCAGCCCGGGACAGGGAAACTCACCCCTCCACTTT.